The 27 T cell receptor beta chains below come from one sample, sequenced in a study of T cell responses to AZD1222 COVID-19 vaccine. Libraries were prepared by immunoSEQ multiplex PCR; TCRdb keeps only in-frame clonotypes and omits some of them. In the table there are 100,000 to 150,000 clones, roughly 91% of which are singletons. The sample in question was peripheral blood, obtained 28 days after the second AZD1222 dose. Receptors originate from an adult who received the AZD1222 COVID-19 vaccine.

V is TRBV10-3 and J is TRBJ1-6, with D tentatively TRBD1 (5 bases). V lost 3 bases and J 5 bases, leaving 8 bases between the germline ends. CDR1 ENHRY and CDR2 SYGVKD come from the germline V gene. CDR3 length equals 14 residues. CDR3 DNA sequence: TGTGCCATCAGTGATTCGGGGGATAATTCACCCCTCCACTTT. Translating it yields CAISDSGDNSPLHF.

The V call is TRBV28, the J call TRBJ1-5; a weak D match, TRBD1 (6 bases). Trimming removed 5 bases from V and 2 bases from J, with 16 bases in between. This CDR3 comprises 16 residues. Per germline, CDR1 MDHEN and CDR2 SYDVKM. The CDR3 here is CASSGGVGGGNQPQHF. For the CDR3, the DNA is TGTGCCAGCAGTGGGGGCGTAGGAGGGGGCAATCAGCCCCAGCATTTT.

The chain couples TRBV11-2 to TRBJ2-5; TRBD2 is a possible D gene (6 bases). Germline V gene data show CDR1 as SGHAT and CDR2 as FQNNGV. The CDR3 runs 14 residues. V lost 0 bases and J 7 bases, leaving 12 bases between the germline ends. The DNA of the CDR3 is TGTGCCAGCAGCTTAGAAGCCCTGGGGGGGACCCAGTACTTC. Translated: CASSLEALGGTQYF.

V and J are TRBV30 and TRBJ1-4; 10 positions agree with TRBD1. The CDR3 totals 15 residues. J was trimmed by 5 bases and V by 5 bases; bases with no gene match: 8. Germline V gene lookup returns CDR1 GTSNPN and CDR2 SVGIG (reference sequence). The CDR3, as DNA: TGTGCCTGGGTCCCCCCGGACAGGGGGAATGAAAAACTGTTTTTT. Its translation is CAWVPPDRGNEKLFF. Based on the CDR3 plus reference TRBV30 and TRBJ1-4, the full variable domain is SQTIHQWPATLVQPVGSPLSLECTVEGTSNPNLYWYRQAAGRGLQLLFYSVGIGQISSEVPQNLSASRPQDRQFILSSKKLLLSDSGFYLCAWVPPDRGNEKLFFGSGTQLSVL.

This clone has a single count. The chain joins TRBV18 to TRBJ2-1, with 7 nucleotides matching TRBD2. The CDR3 spans 12 residues. The germline V gene encodes CDR1 KGHSH and CDR2 LQKENI. Trimming cost V 6 bases and J 9 bases; bases outside gene matches: 5. The CDR3 protein is CASSSTSPEQFF. In DNA, the CDR3 is TGTGCCAGCTCGTCGACTAGCCCTGAGCAGTTCTTC.

CDR3: CSVEVRLIPDTQYF. The CDR3 DNA follows: TGCAGCGTTGAAGTCCGACTAATCCCAGATACGCAGTATTTT. This rearrangement joins TRBV29-1 to TRBJ2-3; a possible D gene is TRBD2 (5 bases). This CDR3 has 14 residues. The V end was cut by 1 base, the J end by 4 bases, with 12 bases between. CDR1 and CDR2 from the germline V gene are SQVTM and ANQGSEA.

The chain carries TRBV5-1 and TRBJ1-4; TRBD1 aligns across 7 bases. Germline CDR1 and CDR2: SGHRS and YFSETQ. This CDR3 has 16 residues. J lost 0 bases, V lost 3 bases, and 5 bases had no gene match. CDR3 protein: CASSSGQVATNEKLFF. Here the CDR3 DNA reads TGCGCCAGCAGCTCCGGACAGGTCGCAACTAATGAAAAACTGTTTTTT.

The V and J genes are TRBV30 and TRBJ1-5; D is unclear. Germline-derived CDR1 and CDR2 are GTSNPN and SVGIG (reference sequence). V was shortened by 2 bases and J by 1 base, with 6 bases between the two germline ends. The CDR3 extends over 13 amino acids. The DNA for the CDR3 is TGTGCCTGGAGTTCTTACAGCAATCAGCCCCAGCATTTT. This sequence encodes CAWSSYSNQPQHF.

The chain carries TRBV12-5 and TRBJ1-2; D perhaps matches TRBD1 (6 bases). V was trimmed by 8 bases and J by 2 bases, leaving 12 bases between them. Germline CDR1 is LGHNT and CDR2 is FRNRAP. The length of the CDR3 is 13 residues. CDR3 sequence (DNA): TGTGCTAGTTCGGACAGATTCAACTATGGCTACACCTTC. Its protein is CASSDRFNYGYTF. Full variable domain (remainder filled in from reference TRBV12-5 and TRBJ1-2): DARVTQTPRHKVTEMGQEVTMRCQPILGHNTVFWYRQTMMQGLELLAYFRNRAPLDDSGMPKDRFSAEMPDATLATLKIQPSEPRDSAVYFCASSDRFNYGYTFGSGTRLTVV.

The chain combines TRBV5-1 with TRBJ1-2; weak D call: TRBD1 (5 bases). CDR3 length: 14 residues. V was pared by 6 bases and J by 8 bases, with 20 bases between. CDR1 is SGHRS and CDR2 is YFSETQ in the germline V gene. CDR3 region: CASTRAGREGGYTF. CDR3 bases: TGCGCCAGCACCCGGGCTGGCAGGGAAGGGGGCTACACCTTC.

CDR3 amino acids: CASRPRLAGPNEQFF. For the CDR3, the DNA is TGTGCCAGCAGGCCAAGACTAGCGGGACCGAATGAGCAGTTCTTC. The chain links TRBV6-5 to TRBJ2-1; 11 bases fit TRBD2. Trimming removed 6 bases from V and 7 bases from J; junction bases left unmatched: 8. The CDR3 covers 15 residues. Per the germline V gene, CDR1 is MNHEY and CDR2 is SVGAGI.

This clone occurred once. The V gene is TRBV27, the J gene TRBJ2-6; tentatively, D is TRBD2 (6 bases). Trimming removed 2 bases at V and 4 bases at J, with 9 bases between. The CDR3 has 15 amino acids. Germline CDR1 reads MNHEY; CDR2 reads SMNVEV (reference sequence). The CDR3 nucleotides are TGTGCCAGCAGTTTAGGAGGGTCCGGGGCCAACGTCCTGACTTTC. Its protein product is CASSLGGSGANVLTF.

This clone showed up just once. This sequence joins TRBV18 and TRBJ2-1, with TRBD2 identical over 8 bases. CDR1 KGHSH and CDR2 LQKENI come from the germline V gene. V gave up 6 bases and J gave up 8 bases; unmatched junction bases: 12. There are 15 residues in the CDR3. CDR3 loop: CASSEGLAGAYEQFF. The CDR3 DNA reads TGTGCCAGCTCGGAAGGACTAGCCGGAGCGTATGAGCAGTTCTTC.

V is TRBV18 and J is TRBJ2-5; 10 bases fit TRBD2. V lost 2 bases and J lost 2; bases outside the gene matches: 2. The germline gives CDR1 KGHSH, CDR2 LQKENI. This CDR3 contains 15 residues. This chain's CDR3 is CASSPGTSAQETQYF. The CDR3 bases are TGTGCCAGCTCACCAGGGACTAGCGCACAAGAGACCCAGTACTTC. The full variable domain, its missing parts supplied by reference TRBV18 and TRBJ2-5, is NAGVMQNPRHLVRRRGQEARLRCSPMKGHSHVYWYRQLPEEGLKFMVYLQKENIIDESGMPKERFSAEFPKEGPSILRIQQVVRGDSAAYFCASSPGTSAQETQYFGPGTRLLVL.

V is TRBV19 and J is TRBJ1-2, with 7 positions matching TRBD1. This CDR3 is built from 15 residues. From germline, CDR1 is LNHDA and CDR2 SQIVND (reference sequence). J was trimmed by 8 bases and V by 5 bases; bases with no gene match: 14. CDR3: CASSVDRDLMRGYTF. The DNA of the CDR3 is TGTGCCAGTAGTGTCGACAGGGACCTTATGAGGGGCTACACCTTC.

The V and J genes are TRBV5-4 and TRBJ1-1; D not resolved. Germline V gives CDR1 SGHNT, CDR2 YYREEE (reference sequence). Trimming cost V 0 bases and J 2 bases, with 5 bases left between them. This CDR3 has 13 amino acids. CDR3 bases: TGTGCCAGCAGCTTGGGGTCTAACACTGAAGCTTTCTTT. It translates to CASSLGSNTEAFF.

This sequence joins TRBV12-3 or TRBV12-4 and TRBJ1-2; D gene ambiguous. Trimming took 6 bases from V and 5 from J, leaving 10 bases between them. This CDR3 has 12 residues. In DNA, the CDR3 is TGTGCCAGCAGCCCTCTGGGGTATGGCTACACCTTC. The encoded protein is CASSPLGYGYTF.

The sample holds one count of this clone. The V call is TRBV11-2, the J call TRBJ2-7, with unresolved D. Germline V lookup: CDR1 SGHAT, CDR2 FQNNGV. The V end was cut by 1 base, the J end by 3 bases, with 10 bases between. The CDR3 covers 14 residues. Here the CDR3 reads CASSLAGILYEQYF. The DNA of the CDR3 is TGTGCCAGCAGCTTAGCTGGGATCCTCTACGAGCAGTACTTC.

The rearrangement joins TRBV2 to TRBJ1-4; D is possibly TRBD1 (5 bases). The V end lost 1 base, the J end lost 3 bases, and 9 bases lay between the germline ends. Germline V gene data show CDR1 as SNHLY and CDR2 as FYNNEI. The CDR3 runs to 15 residues. The CDR3 nucleotides read TGTGCCAGCAGTGAAGGACGGGGGGCTAATGAAAAACTGTTTTTT. Protein: CASSEGRGANEKLFF. The variable domain in full, completed from reference TRBV2 and TRBJ1-4, reads EPEVTQTPSHQVTQMGQEVILRCVPISNHLYFYWYRQILGQKVEFLVSFYNNEISEKSEIFDDQFSVERPDGSNFTLKIRSTKLEDSAMYFCASSEGRGANEKLFFGSGTQLSVL.

Only one count was recorded for this clone. The V call is TRBV11-1, the J call TRBJ2-7, with 8 bases that match TRBD1. The CDR3 has 13 residues. V lost 5 bases and J lost 3; bases outside the gene matches: 3. Germline V CDR1 and CDR2: SGHAT, FQDESV (reference sequence). The CDR3 region has the DNA TGTGCCAGCAGCCGGGACAGGTACTACGAGCAGTACTTC. Translation: CASSRDRYYEQYF.

CDR3 nucleotides: TGTGCCAGCAGCAGGGACCGACGGACTAGCGGGGGACCCACAGATACGCAGTATTTT. This sequence encodes CASSRDRRTSGGPTDTQYF. The V call is TRBV28, the J call TRBJ2-3, with 13 bases matching TRBD2. The germline CDR1 and CDR2 sequences are MDHEN and SYDVKM. J lost 2 bases, V lost 6 bases, and 14 bases had no gene match. CDR3 length equals 19 residues. Drawing the rest from reference TRBV28 and TRBJ2-3, the complete variable domain is DVKVTQSSRYLVKRTGEKVFLECVQDMDHENMFWYRQDPGLGLRLIYFSYDVKMKEKGDIPEGYSVSREKKERFSLILESASTNQTSMYLCASSRDRRTSGGPTDTQYFGPGTRLTVL.

There are a few counts of this clone. The chain joins TRBV30 to TRBJ1-4; no definite D call. The CDR3 has 10 amino acids. Trimming pared 5 bases from V and 5 bases from J, leaving 3 bases between. Looked up from germline, CDR1 is GTSNPN and CDR2 is SVGIG (reference sequence). The CDR3 sequence: CAWLNEKLFF. The DNA of the CDR3 is TGTGCCTGGCTCAATGAAAAACTGTTTTTT.

DNA for the CDR3: TGTGCCAGCAGCTCCCGGGGGCCGGCGAATGAAAAACTGTTTTTT. Translation: CASSSRGPANEKLFF. The gene calls are TRBV7-8 and TRBJ1-4, with D possibly TRBD1 on 6 matching bases. This CDR3 contains 15 residues. V was cut by 4 bases and J by 5 bases, with 14 bases left in between. Germline V CDR1 and CDR2: SGHVS, FQNEAQ.

Written as DNA, the CDR3 is TGTGCCAGCAGTTACGCCCCCTTAGGTGAGCAGTTCTTC. It codes for CASSYAPLGEQFF. The chain combines TRBV6-2 or TRBV6-3 with TRBJ2-1; D is undetermined. The CDR3 totals 13 residues. V lost 2 bases to trimming and J lost 9 bases, with 11 bases between them. Germline V gives CDR1 MNHEY, CDR2 SVGEGT.

The genes are TRBV27 and TRBJ2-4; 7 bases are a match to TRBD1. CDR1 and CDR2 from the germline V gene are MNHEY and SMNVEV (reference sequence). The CDR3 length is 14 residues. V trimming: 7 bases; J trimming: 3 bases; junction bases outside the gene matches: 6. CDR3 sequence (DNA): TGTGCCAGCAAGAGGGACAGCCACAAAAACATTCAGTACTTC. This encodes CASKRDSHKNIQYF.

This clone occurred a few times. The chain recombines TRBV7-2 with TRBJ1-2; 9 bases agree with TRBD1. The CDR3 totals 15 residues. V trimming: 0 bases; J trimming: 4 bases; junction bases outside the gene matches: 3. The germline gives CDR1 SGHTA, CDR2 FQGNSA. The CDR3 DNA follows: TGTGCCAGCAGCTTAGCGGGGACAGGGCTCTATGGCTACACCTTC. Protein product: CASSLAGTGLYGYTF.

Here the CDR3 DNA reads TGCAGCGTCCTCGGGAGGCCCCCCTTTAACACAGATACGCAGTATTTT. Translation: CSVLGRPPFNTDTQYF. V usage is TRBV29-1 and J usage is TRBJ2-3; 7 bases are shared with TRBD2. The germline CDR1 and CDR2 sequences are SQVTM and ANQGSEA. The J segment lost 2 bases and the V segment lost 6 bases, leaving 14 bases of the junction unmatched. This CDR3 contains 16 residues.